These 24 T cell receptor beta chains were all obtained from the same sample, sequenced in a study of spatial heterogeneity in lung cancer. Overall study findings and caveats: Tracking of tumor mutation counts was seen in expanded intratumoral alpha and beta TCR counts.

In TCRdb, the 5' RACE reads were re-called with MiXCR into one record per CDR3 protein. In the table there are about 5,000 distinct CDR3 sequences, roughly 8% of which are singletons. For these receptors, no antigen is known. The time point denotes: sample taken at primary tumor resection. This specimen consisted of lung tumor tissue, obtained at surgery. The receptors derive from a female donor with early-stage non-small cell lung cancer.

Ten or more counts support this clonotype. The V gene is TRBV3-1, the J gene TRBJ2-5; D call uncertain. The V gene's germline CDR1 is LGHDT and CDR2 YNNKEL (reference sequence). V lost 0 bases and J lost 4, with 15 bases in between. CDR3 length equals 16 residues. CDR3 DNA sequence: TGTGCCAGCAGCCAAGAGCTCACTACAACGGGAGAGACCCAGTACTTC. Its translation: CASSQELTTTGETQYF.

This clonotype is medium-sized within its sample. CDR3 bases: TGTGCCAGCAGTTACGCAGGGATATCAAACACCATATATTTT. It codes for CASSYAGISNTIYF. This chain joins TRBV6-6 and TRBJ1-3, with D perhaps matching TRBD1 (5 bases). The germline CDR1 and CDR2 sequences are MNHNY and SVGAGI (reference sequence). Trimming took 2 bases from V and 6 from J, leaving 11 bases between them. This CDR3 contains 14 residues.

The chain has TRBV5-1 and TRBJ2-3; the D is unclear. Germline V gene sequence: CDR1 SGHRS, CDR2 YFSETQ. V was shortened by 0 bases and J by 2 bases, with 7 bases between the two germline ends. The CDR3 spans 14 residues. The CDR3 nucleotides are TGCGCCAGCAGCTTGGTGGCACCCACAGATACGCAGTATTTT. This codes for CASSLVAPTDTQYF.

The rearrangement uses TRBV30 and TRBJ1-1, with a weak D call TRBD1 (6 bases). CDR3 size: 14 residues. V dropped 1 base and J dropped 5 bases, with 14 bases sitting between them. Germline V CDR1 and CDR2: GTSNPN, SVGIG (reference sequence). This CDR3 is CAWSGYPTGTEAFF. CDR3 nucleotide sequence: TGTGCCTGGAGTGGCTACCCAACAGGGACTGAAGCTTTCTTT.

This clonotype qualifies as medium-sized. This chain uses TRBV10-3 with TRBJ1-2; D ambiguous. Germline-derived CDR1 and CDR2 are ENHRY and SYGVKD. V lost 0 bases and J 2 bases, leaving 7 bases between the germline ends. The CDR3 has 14 amino acids. CDR3 in amino acids: CAISESEVNYGYTF. CDR3 DNA: TGTGCCATCAGTGAGTCGGAAGTAAACTATGGCTACACCTTC.

By share of the sample, this clonotype is large. The V call is TRBV6-2 or TRBV6-3, the J call TRBJ1-2; a weak D match, TRBD1 (5 bases). Germline values: CDR1 MNHEY, CDR2 SVGEGT. The CDR3 loop spans 14 amino acids. V was pared by 2 bases and J by 4 bases, with 11 bases between. CDR3 coding DNA: TGTGCCAGCAGTTACGTTGCAGGGATCTATGGCTACACCTTC. Translating it yields CASSYVAGIYGYTF.

The V call is TRBV30, the J call TRBJ2-2; D remains unclear. Trimming took off 3 bases at V and 1 base at J, with 12 bases between the two ends. This CDR3 region has 15 residues. The V gene's germline CDR1 is GTSNPN and CDR2 SVGIG (reference sequence). CDR3 sequence: CAWRGFQGNTGELFF. The CDR3 nucleotides are TGTGCCTGGAGAGGGTTTCAAGGGAACACCGGGGAGCTGTTTTTT.

This clonotype counts as medium-sized. This chain uses TRBV11-3 with TRBJ2-2, with D unclear. The CDR3 contains 12 residues. Germline CDR1 SGHNT, CDR2 YENEEA. V was shortened by 5 bases and J by 5 bases, with 6 bases between the two germline ends. The CDR3 sequence: CASSPRTGELFF. The CDR3 nucleotides are TGTGCCAGCAGCCCTAGAACCGGGGAGCTGTTTTTT.

Relative to its sample, this clonotype is large. J is TRBJ2-3 and V is TRBV6-2 or TRBV6-3; tentative D call: TRBD2 (6 bases). The V end was cut by 4 bases, the J end by 6 bases, with 17 bases between. Germline V gene lookup returns CDR1 MNHEY and CDR2 SVGEGT. This CDR3 has 15 amino acids. CDR3 sequence reads: CASSLREPGRDTQYF. DNA for the CDR3: TGTGCCAGCAGTTTACGGGAGCCAGGACGGGATACGCAGTATTTT.

This clonotype is classed as medium-sized. V usage is TRBV6-6 and J usage is TRBJ1-1; maybe TRBD1 (5 bases). The germline gives CDR1 MNHNY, CDR2 SVGAGI (reference sequence). CDR3 length: 14 residues. V was trimmed by 2 bases and J by 2 bases, leaving 9 bases between them. CDR3 in amino acids: CASSYQGLNTEAFF. Here the CDR3 DNA reads TGTGCCAGCAGTTACCAGGGACTTAACACTGAAGCTTTCTTT.

Relative to its sample, this clonotype is medium-sized. The chain is built from TRBV6-2 or TRBV6-3 and TRBJ1-5, with D perhaps TRBD1 (5 bases). From germline, CDR1 is MNHEY and CDR2 SVGEGT. V gave up 2 bases and J gave up 0 bases, with 11 bases separating them. This CDR3 contains 16 residues. The CDR3 DNA reads as TGTGCCAGCAGTTACGGGGACTACTATAGCAATCAGCCCCAGCATTTT. Translation: CASSYGDYYSNQPQHF.

This clonotype is categorized as medium-sized (0.01 to 0.1%). The V gene is TRBV5-8, the J gene TRBJ2-1, with no clear D. The germline CDR1 and CDR2 sequences are SGHTS and YDEGEE. There are 15 residues in the CDR3. V was trimmed by 2 bases and J by 4 bases, leaving 13 bases between them. The CDR3 sequence is CASSFEVGRYNEQFF. CDR3 sequence (DNA): TGTGCCAGCAGCTTTGAGGTTGGACGTTACAATGAGCAGTTCTTC.

This chain links TRBV5-1 with TRBJ1-1; tentatively, D is TRBD1 (6 bases). V gave up 5 bases and J gave up 2 bases, with 10 bases separating them. Germline V gives CDR1 SGHRS, CDR2 YFSETQ. The CDR3 is made up of 13 amino acids. The CDR3 DNA reads as TGCGCCAGCAGTCCACAGGGAAACACTGAAGCTTTCTTT. Translating it yields CASSPQGNTEAFF.

This clonotype was seen repeatedly, ten times or more. This chain connects TRBV18 to TRBJ2-1, with D possibly matching TRBD1 (6 bases). The CDR3 extends over 15 amino acids. Germline V lookup: CDR1 KGHSH, CDR2 LQKENI. Trimming took 1 base from V and 0 from J, leaving 7 bases between them. CDR3 sequence (DNA): TGTGCCAGCTCACCACGACAGGACTCCTACAATGAGCAGTTCTTC. Encoded protein: CASSPRQDSYNEQFF.

At least ten counts were recorded for this clonotype. V gene TRBV12-3 or TRBV12-4 combines with J gene TRBJ2-5; TRBD2 matches 11 bases. J lost 3 bases, V lost 5 bases, and 8 bases had no gene match. The CDR3 length is 16 residues. The CDR3 protein is CASSHSGRASEETQYF. The CDR3 DNA follows: TGTGCCAGCAGTCATAGCGGGAGGGCCTCCGAAGAGACCCAGTACTTC.

The rearrangement joins TRBV20-1 to TRBJ2-3, with 9 bases identical to TRBD2. Trimming at V came to 5 bases and at J to 4 bases, leaving 10 bases not matched to a gene. CDR1 and CDR2 (germline): DFQATT, SNEGSKA (reference sequence). The CDR3 is made up of 15 amino acids. The CDR3 bases are TGCAGTGCTTTCGGGGGGACTAGCAGGGCAGATACGCAGTATTTT. The encoded protein is CSAFGGTSRADTQYF.

This clonotype was picked up many times. The genes are TRBV7-9 and TRBJ2-6; perhaps TRBD1 as D (5 bases). Trimming cost V 7 bases and J 2 bases, with 6 bases left between them. The V gene's germline CDR1 is SEHNR and CDR2 FQNEAQ (reference sequence). This CDR3 is built from 13 residues. The CDR3 reads CASKGAGANVLTF. The DNA of the CDR3 is TGTGCCAGCAAAGGGGCTGGGGCCAACGTCCTGACTTTC. Full variable domain (rest looked up from reference TRBV7-9 and TRBJ2-6): DTGVSQNPRHKITKRGQNVTFRCDPISEHNRLYWYRQTLGQGPEFLTYFQNEAQLEKSRLLSDRFSAERPKGSFSTLEIQRTEQGDSAMYLCASKGAGANVLTFGAGSRLTVL.

This clonotype was detected many times. This chain links TRBV7-2 with TRBJ2-3, with D unresolved. V gave up 5 bases and J gave up 6 bases, with 9 bases separating them. This CDR3 contains 12 residues. The germline V gene encodes CDR1 SGHTA and CDR2 FQGNSA. The CDR3 loop is CASSPTWDTQYF. CDR3 nucleotides: TGTGCCAGCAGCCCAACTTGGGATACGCAGTATTTT.

This clonotype was seen more than once but under ten times. The chain has TRBV7-9 and TRBJ2-7; a weak D match, TRBD2 (5 bases). With 3 bases removed from V and 6 bases from J, the gap between germline ends came to 15 bases. CDR1 is SEHNR and CDR2 is FQNEAQ in the germline V gene (reference sequence). The CDR3 totals 14 residues. Written as DNA, the CDR3 is TGTGCCAGCAGCTTGTGGGAGCCCTCGGGCGAGCAGTACTTC. Its protein product is CASSLWEPSGEQYF.

The sample holds many counts of this clonotype. The CDR3 is CASSRGVEETQYF. The CDR3 DNA follows: TGTGCCAGCAGCAGAGGGGTGGAAGAGACCCAGTACTTC. V usage is TRBV6-1 and J usage is TRBJ2-5; possibly TRBD1 or TRBD2 for D (5 bases each). This CDR3 has 13 amino acids. The germline V gene has CDR1 MNHNS and CDR2 SASEGT. With 6 bases removed from V and 3 bases from J, the gap between germline ends came to 11 bases.

This clonotype was observed at least ten times. This chain connects TRBV7-9 to TRBJ2-2, with D possibly matching TRBD1 (5 bases). Germline lookup yields CDR1 SEHNR and CDR2 FQNEAQ (reference sequence). The CDR3 totals 12 residues. Trimming shortened V by 6 bases and J by 5 bases, and 7 bases separated the two germline ends. This chain's CDR3 is CASRSGTGELFF. The CDR3 DNA follows: TGTGCCAGCAGGTCAGGGACCGGGGAGCTGTTTTTT.

The rearrangement uses TRBV4-3 and TRBJ2-1; D is ambiguous. CDR1 and CDR2 (germline): LGHNA, YSLEER. The V and J ends lost 8 bases and 3 bases respectively, with 11 bases between them. The CDR3 is 13 amino acids. The CDR3 loop reads CASRGGRYNEQFF. As DNA, the CDR3 is TGCGCCAGCCGAGGCGGCCGCTACAATGAGCAGTTCTTC.

This clonotype is medium-sized in the sample. J is TRBJ2-3 and V is TRBV20-1; the D gene is possibly TRBD2 (5 bases). The germline V and J ends were trimmed by 3 bases and 1 base, with 8 bases remaining between them. Germline V CDR1 and CDR2: DFQATT, SNEGSKA (reference sequence). The CDR3 totals 13 residues. The CDR3 DNA reads TGCAGTGCTAGCAAAGCGGGCACAGATACGCAGTATTTT. It yields the protein CSASKAGTDTQYF.

The chain combines TRBV5-1 with TRBJ2-1; 7 bases line up with TRBD1. CDR1 is SGHRS and CDR2 is YFSETQ in the germline V gene. This CDR3 is 14 amino acids long. The J segment lost 8 bases and the V segment lost 5 bases, leaving 10 bases of the junction unmatched. CDR3 loop: CASSLMTGSDEQFF. CDR3 nucleotide sequence: TGCGCCAGCAGTCTTATGACAGGGTCGGATGAGCAGTTCTTC.